Listed below are T cell receptor beta chains from one sample, sequenced in a study of cytomegalovirus exposure and HLA in healthy donors. Clones were sequenced by immunoSEQ multiplex PCR, and TCRdb holds only the in-frame ones, with some missing. The table lists about 160,000 clones, about 65% of them singletons. Source material: PBMCs. The receptors here all came from a woman in her twenties or thirties in good health and CMV-seronegative. CDR3s include the opening cysteine and the closing phenylalanine or tryptophan. Fields, in order: D gene, J gene, V gene, clone size, CDR3 protein, CDR3 DNA. D genes are given only for firm matches. Clone size, where shown, is once, few, many, or a class for clones that have expanded.

.	TRBJ1-2	TRBV5-1	.	CASSLDRPNYGYTF	TGCGCCAGCAGCTTGGACAGGCCTAACTATGGCTACACCTTC
TRBD2	TRBJ2-3	TRBV4-3	few	CASSQFRTSRGRDTQYF	TGCGCCAGCAGCCAATTCCGGACTAGTCGGGGTAGAGATACGCAGTATTTT
TRBD1	TRBJ1-6	TRBV18	few	CASSPGQGAISPLHF	TGTGCCAGCTCACCGGGACAGGGGGCAATTTCACCCCTCCACTTT
.	TRBJ2-5	TRBV28	.	CASSFPGGSETQYF	TGTGCCAGCAGTTTCCCGGGGGGCTCTGAGACCCAGTACTTC
TRBD2	TRBJ2-2	TRBV4-1	.	CASSLSAGGTGELFF	TGCGCCAGCAGCCTTTCAGCGGGAGGGACCGGGGAGCTGTTTTTT
TRBD1	TRBJ2-1	TRBV4-1	few	CASSQPGQGFYEQFF	TGCGCCAGCAGCCAACCGGGACAGGGGTTCTATGAGCAGTTCTTC
TRBD1	TRBJ1-5	TRBV18	.	CASSLRGRDQPQHF	TGTGCCAGCTCCCTCAGGGGGCGGGATCAGCCCCAGCATTTT
.	TRBJ1-1	TRBV5-1	.	CASSPRAGDTEAFF	TGCGCCAGCAGCCCGCGGGCCGGGGACACTGAAGCTTTCTTT
TRBD1	TRBJ2-7	TRBV15	.	CATSREGQGREQYF	TGTGCCACCAGCAGAGAAGGACAGGGGCGCGAGCAGTACTTC
.	TRBJ2-3	TRBV7-3	.	CASSLSGSTGDTQYF	TGTGCCAGCAGCTTAAGCGGGAGTACAGGGGATACGCAGTATTTT
.	TRBJ1-4	TRBV28	.	CASTGMRAPGEKLFF	TGTGCCAGCACTGGGATGAGGGCCCCAGGTGAAAAACTGTTTTTT
TRBD1	TRBJ2-2	TRBV5-1	.	CASSPGQGNTGELFF	TGCGCCAGCAGCCCGGGACAGGGAAACACCGGGGAGCTGTTTTTT
.	TRBJ2-5	TRBV27	.	CASSKGRQGRVETQYF	TGTGCCAGCAGTAAGGGGCGGCAGGGGCGGGTCGAGACCCAGTACTTC
TRBD1	TRBJ2-7	TRBV6-9	.	CASSCGQGDSYEQYF	TGTGCCAGCAGTTGTGGACAGGGAGATTCCTACGAGCAGTACTTC
.	TRBJ2-7	TRBV18	few	CASSPGRGTYEQYF	TGTGCCAGCTCACCAGGGCGGGGTACCTACGAGCAGTACTTC
.	TRBJ2-1	TRBV18	few	CASSPSKEQFF	TGTGCCAGCTCACCATCAAAAGAGCAGTTCTTC
.	TRBJ2-7	TRBV5-6	.	CASRSPLGRKDVYEQYF	TGTGCCAGCAGGTCGCCCTTGGGGCGGAAAGATGTCTACGAGCAGTACTTC
.	TRBJ1-4	TRBV4-3	few	CASSQEREKLFF	TGCGCCAGCAGCCAAGAACGGGAAAAACTGTTTTTT
.	TRBJ1-3	TRBV28	few	CASSYQGSGNTIYF	TGTGCCAGCAGTTATCAGGGCTCTGGAAACACCATATATTTT
TRBD1	TRBJ2-7	TRBV2	once	CASRRGTGQYHEQYF	TGTGCCAGCCGTCGGGGGACAGGGCAATATCACGAGCAGTACTTC
.	TRBJ2-1	TRBV5-4	.	CASSLAIRGTSYNEQFF	TGTGCCAGCAGCTTGGCCATAAGGGGGACCTCCTACAATGAGCAGTTCTTC
.	TRBJ1-3	TRBV19	.	CASSIGLGIGSGNTIYF	TGTGCCAGTAGTATAGGACTCGGAATCGGGTCTGGAAACACCATATATTTT
.	TRBJ2-7	TRBV5-6	.	CASSSWTETYEQYF	TGTGCCAGCAGCTCCTGGACAGAAACCTACGAGCAGTACTTC
TRBD2	TRBJ2-3	TRBV28	.	CASRGSSGGMGDTQYF	TGTGCCAGCAGGGGTTCTAGCGGGGGGATGGGGGATACGCAGTATTTT
TRBD1	TRBJ1-3	TRBV7-7	.	CASSSGQGTGNTIYF	TGTGCTAGCAGCTCGGGACAGGGGACTGGAAACACCATATATTTT
.	TRBJ1-5	TRBV18	.	CASSPKQESQPQHF	TGTGCCAGCTCACCCAAACAGGAAAGTCAGCCCCAGCATTTT
.	TRBJ1-2	TRBV25-1	once	CATLTGLHGYTF	TGTGCCACCCTCACAGGGTTGCATGGCTACACCTTC
TRBD2	TRBJ2-3	TRBV5-4	.	CASSRGLAGSTDTQYF	TGTGCCAGCAGCCGAGGACTAGCCGGCTCAACAGATACGCAGTATTTT
.	TRBJ2-2	TRBV7-2	.	CASSLIRGNTGELFF	TGTGCCAGCAGCTTAATAAGGGGGAACACCGGGGAGCTGTTTTTT
.	TRBJ2-6	TRBV5-1	once	CASSLGTTGSPGANVLTF	TGCGCCAGCAGCCTGGGTACGACAGGATCCCCCGGGGCCAACGTCCTGACTTTC
.	TRBJ2-7	TRBV28	.	CASTQLPGHRYYEQYF	TGTGCCAGCACCCAACTTCCGGGACATAGATACTACGAGCAGTACTTC
.	TRBJ1-5	TRBV28	.	CASSFRSAYQPQHF	TGTGCCAGCAGTTTCCGGTCTGCGTATCAGCCCCAGCATTTT
.	TRBJ2-4	TRBV6-5	.	CAREEYLAKNIQYF	TGTGCCAGAGAGGAATACCTAGCCAAAAACATTCAGTACTTC
.	TRBJ2-3	TRBV12-5	.	CASGLGQSMTQYF	TGTGCTAGTGGTTTGGGACAGTCGATGACGCAGTATTTT
.	TRBJ2-1	TRBV11-2	once	CASSLRSQGGNEQFF	TGTGCCAGCAGCCTCCGCTCTCAGGGGGGCAATGAGCAGTTCTTC
.	TRBJ1-1	TRBV9	once	CASSVEGWGQNTEAFF	TGTGCCAGCAGCGTAGAGGGCTGGGGGCAGAACACTGAAGCTTTCTTT
.	TRBJ2-3	TRBV5-1	few	CASSLVTATDTQYF	TGCGCCAGCAGCTTGGTTACAGCCACAGATACGCAGTATTTT
TRBD1	TRBJ2-1	TRBV19	few	CASSTTRQGVNEQFF	TGTGCCAGTAGTACGACCCGACAGGGGGTCAATGAGCAGTTCTTC
TRBD1	TRBJ2-7	TRBV18	few	CASSPGTGDYEQYF	TGTGCCAGCTCACCCGGGACAGGGGATTACGAGCAGTACTTC
TRBD1	TRBJ1-5	TRBV19	.	CASRSGTGYQPQHF	TGTGCCAGTAGATCCGGGACAGGGTATCAGCCCCAGCATTTT
.	TRBJ1-1	TRBV6-1	.	CASSAGRGTEAFF	TGTGCCAGCAGTGCAGGACGGGGCACTGAAGCTTTCTTT
.	TRBJ2-5	TRBV7-9	.	CASSLGLAETQYF	TGTGCCAGCAGCTTAGGGCTAGCGGAGACCCAGTACTTC
.	TRBJ1-4	TRBV27	.	CASSLWGGTNEKLFF	TGTGCCAGCAGTTTATGGGGAGGGACTAATGAAAAACTGTTTTTT
TRBD2	TRBJ2-2	TRBV28	.	CASSWPGLANTGELFF	TGTGCCAGCAGCTGGCCGGGACTAGCTAACACCGGGGAGCTGTTTTTT
TRBD2	TRBJ2-1	TRBV7-7	.	CASSYRLAGDYEQFF	TGTGCCAGCAGTTACCGACTAGCGGGGGACTATGAGCAGTTCTTC